This T cell receptor (beta chain) was sequenced in a study of T cells of healthy individuals. This clonotype was found a few times. TCRdb processed the 5' RACE reads anew with MiXCR; each CDR3 protein has one entry. The sample shows 40,000 to 60,000 distinct CDR3 sequences, around 15% of them seen only once. V was trimmed by 2 bases and J by 5 bases, leaving 15 bases between them. CDR1 and CDR2 from the germline V gene are SGHTA and FQGNSA. The CDR3 loop spans 15 amino acids. This receptor was identified in a human donor in good health. The chain carries TRBV7-2 and TRBJ2-5; a weak D match, TRBD2 (7 bases). The CDR3 region is CASSLMSGGGETQYF. The DNA for the CDR3 is TGTGCCAGCAGCTTAATGTCGGGGGGCGGGGAGACCCAGTACTTC.